Shown below are 5 T cell receptor beta chains from a single sample sequenced in a study of human T cells and chemical hapten exposure. Time point meaning: patch test 1, 2 weeks after DPC sensitization. Sample treatment: therapeutic diphenylcyclopropenone sensitization with weekly scalp DPC. TCRdb reprocessed the RACE reads with MiXCR, giving one entry per CDR3 protein. Here the sample spans 300,000 to 350,000 distinct CDR3 sequences, approximately 6.3% being singletons. The sequenced sample was whole blood, obtained in connection with sensitization to the hapten diphenylcyclopropenone (DPC). The source of these receptors is a woman aged 18 to 35 with alopecia areata. Some clones in this sample may be carry-over from other donors' samples.

This clonotype was seen only a few times. V is TRBV27 and J is TRBJ1-5, with 7 nucleotides matching TRBD1. The V and J ends lost 2 bases and 2 bases, in that order; junction bases with no gene match: 15. The CDR3 sequence is 19 residues long. Germline values: CDR1 MNHEY, CDR2 SMNVEV (reference sequence). CDR3 nucleotides: TGTGCCAGCAGTTTACTTTTGAGGCAGGGGGGAGTAGGCAATCAGCCCCAGCATTTT. Amino acids: CASSLLLRQGGVGNQPQHF.

At least ten counts were recorded for this clonotype. This sequence joins TRBV7-2 and TRBJ2-3; TRBD2 matches at 13 bases. Germline V lookup: CDR1 SGHTA, CDR2 FQGNSA. Losses at the gene ends were 2 bases for V and 3 bases for J; bases not matched to a gene: 2. The CDR3 sequence is 16 residues long. CDR3 DNA: TGTGCCAGCAGCTTACGGACTAGCGGGGGTACAGATACGCAGTATTTT. As protein: CASSLRTSGGTDTQYF.

This clonotype was seen a handful of times. This sequence joins TRBV13 and TRBJ2-7, with 7 bases matching TRBD2. In germline, CDR1 is PRHDT, CDR2 FYEKMQ (reference sequence). Trimming removed 4 bases from V and 7 bases from J; junction bases left unmatched: 13. The CDR3 totals 15 residues. In nucleotides, the CDR3 is TGTGCCAGCAGCTATACCGGGACTAACCTTGGGGAGCAGTACTTC. This translates into CASSYTGTNLGEQYF.

This clonotype was detected ten times or more. The gene calls are TRBV3-1 and TRBJ1-2; D ambiguous. The ends were cut back, 3 bases at V and 0 bases at J, with 11 bases in the middle. From germline, CDR1 is LGHDT and CDR2 YNNKEL (reference sequence). The CDR3 totals 15 residues. This CDR3 reads CASSQIKESNYGYTF. In DNA, the CDR3 is TGTGCCAGCAGCCAGATCAAGGAGTCTAACTATGGCTACACCTTC.

This chain uses TRBV5-1 with TRBJ1-1; D is ambiguous. This CDR3 spans 14 amino acids. V lost 6 bases, J lost 1 base, and 13 bases lay in between. Germline V gives CDR1 SGHRS, CDR2 YFSETQ. This CDR3 is CASIAGGGNTEAFF. In nucleotides, the CDR3 is TGCGCCAGCATTGCGGGAGGTGGGAACACTGAAGCTTTCTTT.